A single sample is the source of the 8 T cell receptor beta chains below, sequenced in a study of blood T cell repertoires in COVID-19. Sequenced by immunoSEQ multiplex PCR; TCRdb stores in-frame clones only, minus some. The data show about 270,000 clones, with more than 85% seen just once and 2.8% held by the top ten. The sample was PBMCs or T cells enriched from blood (not recorded which). The receptor source for this set is a man in his forties who had been exposed to COVID-19.

The gene calls are TRBV7-3 and TRBJ2-1, with TRBD2 matching 10 bases. The V segment lost 5 bases and the J segment 0 bases; nucleotides outside the gene matches: 4. Germline V CDR1 and CDR2: SGHTA, FQGTGA. This CDR3 spans 16 amino acids. CDR3 nucleotide sequence: TGTGCCAGCAGCCCGATAGCGGGAGGCTCCTACAATGAGCAGTTCTTC. Residues: CASSPIAGGSYNEQFF. Filled out from reference TRBV7-3 and TRBJ2-1, the complete variable domain reads GAGVSQTPSNKVTEKGKYVELRCDPISGHTALYWYRQSLGQGPEFLIYFQGTGAADDSGLPNDRFFAVRPEGSVSTLKIQRTERGDSAVYLCASSPIAGGSYNEQFFGPGTRLTVL.

The V and J genes are TRBV5-4 and TRBJ2-7; 7 positions match TRBD2. The CDR3 is made up of 12 amino acids. Germline V gene lookup returns CDR1 SGHNT and CDR2 YYREEE (reference sequence). V shed 4 bases and J 11 bases; nucleotides not matched to a gene: 9. In DNA form, the CDR3 reads TGTGCCAGCAGCAGCGGGACTACCTCTAAGTACTTC. It yields the protein CASSSGTTSKYF.

The chain is built from TRBV28 and TRBJ2-7; 8 nucleotides match TRBD2. From germline, CDR1 is MDHEN and CDR2 SYDVKM. The V segment lost 8 bases and the J segment 2 bases; nucleotides outside the gene matches: 8. The CDR3 runs to 14 residues. CDR3 sequence (DNA): TGTGCCAGCCAAAGCGGGAGTAGAGCCTACGAGCAGTACTTC. It yields the protein CASQSGSRAYEQYF.

The rearrangement joins TRBV24-1 to TRBJ2-3; D is uncertain. Germline V lookup: CDR1 KGHDR, CDR2 SFDVKD. Trimming took 0 bases from V and 2 from J, leaving 8 bases between them. The CDR3 contains 15 residues. The CDR3 nucleotides read TGTGCCACCAGTGATTTGAGCACCTCCACAGATACGCAGTATTTT. Translation gives CATSDLSTSTDTQYF.

The J gene is TRBJ2-3, the V gene TRBV5-4; TRBD1 aligns across 12 bases. Germline CDR1 and CDR2: SGHNT and YYREEE (reference sequence). The length of the CDR3 is 17 residues. V was pared by 4 bases and J by 4 bases, with 10 bases of the junction left unmatched. The CDR3 bases are TGTGCCAGCAGCCCCTGGGTCGGGACAGGGGGCTCAGATACGCAGTATTTT. Residues: CASSPWVGTGGSDTQYF.

This clone has a single count. The chain combines TRBV6-5 with TRBJ2-7; D is perhaps TRBD1 (6 bases). The CDR3 spans 14 residues. CDR1 and CDR2 (germline): MNHEY, SVGAGI. Trimming took off 6 bases at V and 2 bases at J, with 14 bases between the two ends. The CDR3 spells CASRAPWGPYEQYF. The CDR3 nucleotides read TGTGCCAGCAGAGCCCCTTGGGGGCCCTACGAGCAGTACTTC.

The V and J genes are TRBV5-4 and TRBJ1-6; 12 bases match TRBD1. The V and J ends lost 5 bases and 9 bases, in that order; junction bases with no gene match: 15. The CDR3 is 18 residues long. The germline V gene has CDR1 SGHNT and CDR2 YYREEE (reference sequence). Here the CDR3 DNA reads TGTGCCAGCAGTCACTCCGGGACAGGGGGCGCCGGGAGTTCACCCCTCCACTTT. This gives the protein CASSHSGTGGAGSSPLHF.

The genes are TRBV11-2 and TRBJ2-1; TRBD1 matches at 8 bases. J gave up 7 bases and V 1 base, and 12 bases lay outside the gene matches. CDR3 size: 17 residues. Germline V CDR1 and CDR2: SGHAT, FQNNGV. In DNA, the CDR3 is TGTGCCAGCAGCTTAGGAGGTAGGACAGGGATTAATAATGAGCAGTTCTTC. Amino acid sequence: CASSLGGRTGINNEQFF.